This passage covers 27 T cell receptor beta chains from one sample sequenced in a study of T cells in Graves' hyperthyroidism and ophthalmopathy (dated by TCRdb to between 2018 and 2021). Library construction relied on multiplex PCR. TCRdb lists the instrument as Illumina HiSeq 2000. TCR beta CDR3 regions were amplified from RNA transcripts. The first round of RT-PCR for the TCR CDR3 was performed with the HTBI primer set and the Qiagen OneStep RT-PCR kit. TCRdb reprocessed the public reads (quality trimming at Q25 with fastp, clone calling with MiXCR) and kept in-frame beta chains. Merged by CDR3 protein, the rows form single entries marked with the most common genes and DNA. The sample table records 490,000 or so distinct CDR3 sequences; over 45% of these occur just once. The ten most abundant clones make up around 47% of the sample. The sequenced material came from peripheral blood or thyroid tissue (not recorded which). The receptors stem from an adult woman with Graves' disease, either hyperthyroidism or ophthalmopathy (not recorded which).

The chain recombines TRBV2 with TRBJ1-5, with no clear D. Trimming cost V 8 bases and J 0 bases, with 11 bases left between them. The germline gives CDR1 SNHLY, CDR2 FYNNEI. This CDR3 spans 14 amino acids. The DNA for the CDR3 is TGTGCCAGCCGGTTGGCCTTTAGCAATCAGCCCCAGCATTTT. Translated: CASRLAFSNQPQHF.

This clonotype was seen only a few times. V gene TRBV7-6 combines with J gene TRBJ1-3; D unresolved. Germline V gene data show CDR1 as SGHVS and CDR2 as FNYEAQ. The length of the CDR3 is 14 residues. The V end was cut by 3 bases, the J end by 0 bases, with 6 bases between. CDR3 protein: CASSFSISGNTIYF. The CDR3 nucleotides read TGTGCCAGCAGCTTTTCGATCTCTGGAAACACCATATATTTT.

Ten or more counts support this clonotype. The V and J genes are TRBV7-2 and TRBJ1-2; perhaps TRBD1 as D (5 bases). The V end lost 5 bases, the J end lost 4 bases, and 20 bases lay between the germline ends. The CDR3 has 16 residues. Germline V CDR1 and CDR2: SGHTA, FQGNSA. In nucleotides, the CDR3 is TGTGCCAGCAGCCCGGGAAACCGGGACTTCGGCTATGGCTACACCTTC. Amino acids: CASSPGNRDFGYGYTF. Looking up the rest from reference TRBV7-2 and TRBJ1-2 gives the full variable domain: GAGVSQSPSNKVTEKGKDVELRCDPISGHTALYWYRQSLGQGLEFLIYFQGNSAPDKSGLPSDRFSAERTGGSVSTLTIQRTQQEDSAVYLCASSPGNRDFGYGYTFGSGTRLTVV.

This clonotype was observed a handful of times. This chain uses TRBV2 with TRBJ2-7, with D tentatively TRBD1 or TRBD2 (5 bases each). This CDR3 comprises 12 residues. Germline V gives CDR1 SNHLY, CDR2 FYNNEI. Between the trimmed V and J ends, which lost 4 bases and 12 bases, there was a span of 16 bases. The CDR3 protein is CASSARRDGGYF. In DNA form, the CDR3 reads TGTGCCAGCAGTGCGCGACGGGACGGTGGGTACTTC. Complete variable domain (other parts from reference TRBV2 and TRBJ2-7): EPEVTQTPSHQVTQMGQEVILRCVPISNHLYFYWYRQILGQKVEFLVSFYNNEISEKSEIFDDQFSVERPDGSNFTLKIRSTKLEDSAMYFCASSARRDGGYFGPGTRLTVT.

CDR3 loop: CASSLTPGQVQETQYF. Written as DNA, the CDR3 is TGTGCCAGCAGCTTGACGCCGGGACAGGTACAAGAGACCCAGTACTTC. The chain links TRBV11-2 to TRBJ2-5; 8 bases line up with TRBD1. From germline, CDR1 is SGHAT and CDR2 FQNNGV. The CDR3 is 16 amino acids. V lost 3 bases to trimming and J lost 2 bases; unmatched junction nucleotides: 8. Full variable domain (remainder filled in from reference TRBV11-2 and TRBJ2-5): EAGVAQSPRYKIIEKRQSVAFWCNPISGHATLYWYQQILGQGPKLLIQFQNNGVVDDSQLPKDRFSAERLKGVDSTLKIQPAKLEDSAVYLCASSLTPGQVQETQYFGPGTRLLVL.

V usage is TRBV10-3 and J usage is TRBJ2-7; D might be TRBD1 (6 bases). The CDR3 is 14 residues long. Trimming cost V 7 bases and J 0 bases, with 13 bases left between them. Per germline, CDR1 ENHRY and CDR2 SYGVKD. The CDR3 nucleotides read TGTGCCATCATGAAGACGGACAGCTCCTACGAGCAGTACTTC. The encoded protein is CAIMKTDSSYEQYF.

This clonotype was observed a handful of times. The rearrangement uses TRBV6-6 and TRBJ2-7, with a possible D match to TRBD1 (5 bases). In germline, CDR1 is MNHNY, CDR2 SVGAGI (reference sequence). The CDR3 length is 12 residues. Trimming cost V 6 bases and J 6 bases, with 12 bases left between them. The CDR3 sequence is CASSHPGFEQYF. The CDR3 DNA follows: TGTGCCAGCAGCCACCCAGGGTTCGAGCAGTACTTC.

This clonotype was seen many times. The chain couples TRBV6-6 to TRBJ2-7; the match to TRBD1 covers 10 bases. Losses at the gene ends were 6 bases for V and 5 bases for J; bases not matched to a gene: 7. CDR3 size: 14 residues. Germline-derived CDR1 and CDR2 are MNHNY and SVGAGI (reference sequence). Here the CDR3 reads CASSPGQGTHEQYF. CDR3 coding DNA: TGTGCCAGCAGCCCGGGACAGGGGACCCACGAGCAGTACTTC.

This clonotype was seen just once. The chain carries TRBV7-2 and TRBJ2-3, with a weak D call TRBD2 (6 bases). V gave up 8 bases and J gave up 5 bases, with 14 bases separating them. The CDR3 has 13 amino acids. Germline V lookup: CDR1 SGHTA, CDR2 FQGNSA. This CDR3 is CASSRERQDTQYF. The CDR3 bases are TGTGCCAGCTCACGGGAGAGGCAAGATACGCAGTATTTT.

The chain has TRBV6-2 or TRBV6-3 and TRBJ2-7, with D hard to call. Germline CDR1 is MNHEY and CDR2 is SVGEGT. Trimming took 6 bases from V and 5 from J, leaving 11 bases between them. The CDR3 totals 12 residues. CDR3 DNA sequence: TGTGCCAGCAGCTTGGGCAGCCACGAGCAGTACTTC. It specifies CASSLGSHEQYF.

CDR3 sequence: CASTTASGTSEETQYF. The CDR3 DNA follows: TGTGCCAGCACCACAGCGAGTGGGACCAGCGAAGAGACCCAGTACTTC. The V gene is TRBV7-9, the J gene TRBJ2-5; D tentatively reads TRBD1 or TRBD2 (5 bases each). Trimming removed 7 bases from V and 3 bases from J, with 21 bases in between. The CDR3 loop spans 16 amino acids. Germline lookup yields CDR1 SEHNR and CDR2 FQNEAQ (reference sequence).

The chain joins TRBV20-1 to TRBJ1-5; 9 positions match TRBD1. Germline CDR1 and CDR2: DFQATT and SNEGSKA (reference sequence). V was pared by 3 bases and J by 3 bases, with 6 bases of the junction left unmatched. This CDR3 contains 15 residues. As DNA, the CDR3 is TGCAGTGCTAGGGGGGGGACAGGGATCAATCAGCCCCAGCATTTT. Translating it yields CSARGGTGINQPQHF.

This clonotype was detected many times. This chain links TRBV7-3 with TRBJ2-5, with D perhaps TRBD1 (6 bases). Per germline, CDR1 SGHTA and CDR2 FQGTGA. Deletions cut 4 bases from V and 5 bases from J, with 11 bases between. This CDR3 region has 13 residues. CDR3 protein: CASSSGVGETQYF. In DNA form, the CDR3 reads TGTGCCAGCAGCTCAGGGGTGGGGGAGACCCAGTACTTC.

The chain joins TRBV20-1 to TRBJ2-5; TRBD1 matches at 7 bases. V was pared by 5 bases and J by 5 bases, with 5 bases of the junction left unmatched. The CDR3 is 12 amino acids. Germline lookup yields CDR1 DFQATT and CDR2 SNEGSKA (reference sequence). The CDR3 loop is CSAAKGAETQYF. CDR3 nucleotides: TGCAGTGCTGCTAAGGGGGCGGAGACCCAGTACTTC.

The chain is built from TRBV20-1 and TRBJ2-5; 13 positions match TRBD2. The germline CDR1 and CDR2 sequences are DFQATT and SNEGSKA (reference sequence). The junction had 16 bases not matched to a gene; V was cut back by 2 bases and J by 4 bases. The CDR3 covers 19 residues. The CDR3 DNA is TGCAGTGCTAGAACCAACAGGGTACTAGCGGGAGGGCCGGGAGAGACCCAGTACTTC. It is translated as CSARTNRVLAGGPGETQYF.

This clonotype came up many times. V and J are TRBV6-6 and TRBJ1-1; D may be TRBD1 (6 bases). Trimming stripped 2 bases from V and 0 bases from J, with 10 bases between. Germline lookup yields CDR1 MNHNY and CDR2 SVGAGI (reference sequence). CDR3 length: 15 residues. For the CDR3, the DNA is TGTGCCAGCAGTTACCCCGGGACACTGAACACTGAAGCTTTCTTT. Translated: CASSYPGTLNTEAFF.

The table lists this clonotype with many counts. The CDR3 nucleotides are TGTGCCAGCAGAAGGAGTGGGGAGCAGTACTTC. Translated: CASRRSGEQYF. The rearrangement links TRBV11-2 to TRBJ2-7; no firm D call. Trimming cost V 6 bases and J 7 bases, with 10 bases left between them. The CDR3 consists of 11 residues. Per the germline V gene, CDR1 is SGHAT and CDR2 is FQNNGV.

There are a few counts of this clonotype. The V call is TRBV7-9, the J call TRBJ1-2; 10 bases map to TRBD1. CDR3 length equals 14 residues. The junction had 11 bases not matched to a gene; V was cut back by 5 bases and J by 11 bases. From germline, CDR1 is SEHNR and CDR2 FQNEAQ (reference sequence). For the CDR3, the DNA is TGTGCCAGCAGCGCCGGGACAGGGGACTCTTCGTACACCTTC. Protein product: CASSAGTGDSSYTF.

The chain combines TRBV19 with TRBJ1-1; 9 positions match TRBD1. The CDR3 has 15 residues. With V trimmed by 9 bases and J by 3 bases, 11 bases remained unmatched. CDR1 is LNHDA and CDR2 is SQIVND in the germline V gene (reference sequence). CDR3 sequence: CASQADRGRDTEAFF. In nucleotides, the CDR3 is TGTGCCAGCCAAGCGGACAGGGGACGGGACACTGAAGCTTTCTTT.

The gene calls are TRBV29-1 and TRBJ2-7; 9 bases are shared with TRBD1. There are 13 residues in the CDR3. V dropped 7 bases and J dropped 1; count of bases not matched to a gene: 5. Germline V lookup: CDR1 SQVTM, CDR2 ANQGSEA. The CDR3 nucleotides read TGCAGCGAACCCGGGACAGGGTCCTACGAGCAGTACTTC. This sequence encodes CSEPGTGSYEQYF.

This clonotype showed up just a few times. The rearrangement links TRBV7-9 to TRBJ2-6, with D uncertain. Germline V gives CDR1 SEHNR, CDR2 FQNEAQ (reference sequence). The CDR3 is 15 amino acids. V shed 1 base and J shed 4 bases, with 8 bases lying between them. Here the CDR3 reads CASSLGILGANVLTF. The CDR3 bases are TGTGCCAGCAGCTTAGGGATCTTAGGGGCCAACGTCCTGACTTTC.

CDR3 region: CAISPGTGVSPLHF. The CDR3 DNA reads TGTGCCATCAGTCCCGGGACAGGGGTATCACCCCTCCACTTT. This chain uses TRBV10-3 with TRBJ1-6, with 10 bases matching TRBD1. The CDR3 contains 14 residues. Germline V CDR1 and CDR2: ENHRY, SYGVKD. V lost 5 bases to trimming and J lost 10 bases; unmatched junction nucleotides: 5.

Written as DNA, the CDR3 is TGTGCCAGCAGCCGAAATCTAGAGACCCAGTACTTC. This sequence encodes CASSRNLETQYF. The J gene is TRBJ2-5, the V gene TRBV7-9, with no clear D. V was pared by 5 bases and J by 4 bases, with 8 bases between. Per germline, CDR1 SEHNR and CDR2 FQNEAQ (reference sequence). The CDR3 is made up of 12 amino acids. Together with reference TRBV7-9 and TRBJ2-5, the CDR3 gives the full variable domain: DTGVSQNPRHKITKRGQNVTFRCDPISEHNRLYWYRQTLGQGPEFLTYFQNEAQLEKSRLLSDRFSAERPKGSFSTLEIQRTEQGDSAMYLCASSRNLETQYFGPGTRLLVL.

This clonotype has ten or more counts. This chain joins TRBV19 and TRBJ1-1; D may be TRBD1 (6 bases). V was shortened by 3 bases and J by 1 base, with 9 bases between the two germline ends. This CDR3 is 14 amino acids long. Germline-derived CDR1 and CDR2 are LNHDA and SQIVND (reference sequence). DNA for the CDR3: TGTGCCAGTAGTATGACAGGCCGGAACACTGAAGCTTTCTTT. Translated: CASSMTGRNTEAFF.

This chain joins TRBV2 and TRBJ2-5; 9 bases are shared with TRBD2. The J call may be incorrect, as the DNA end agrees better with TRBJ2-7. The germline V gene encodes CDR1 SNHLY and CDR2 FYNNEI. The CDR3 has 16 residues. CDR3 nucleotides: TGTGCCAGCAGTGAACCTAGCGGGATGAGGTCCTACGAGCAGTACTTC. Its translation: CASSEPSGMRSYEQYF.

As to this clonotype: One end of the junction does not line up with germline, which may come from a read error. The V call is TRBV20-1, the J call TRBJ2-7, with 11 bases aligning to TRBD1. The CDR3 has 15 residues. CDR1 is DFQATT and CDR2 is SNEGSKA in the germline V gene (reference sequence). CDR3 coding DNA: TGCAGTGCTGACCCCCGGGACAGGGGGACCTACGAGCACTACTTC. Translated, it gives CSADPRDRGTYEHYF.

J is TRBJ2-6 and V is TRBV20-1; TRBD1 matches 7 bases. V shed 6 bases and J 1 base; nucleotides not matched to a gene: 15. CDR1 is DFQATT, CDR2 SNEGSKA, per germline (reference sequence). This CDR3 is 18 amino acids long. The CDR3, as DNA: TGCAGTGCCCTCACCCAGGGACAGACCAAGTCTGGGGCCAACGTCCTGACTTTC. This gives the protein CSALTQGQTKSGANVLTF.